This passage covers 15 T cell receptor beta chains from one sample sequenced in a study of T cells in Graves' hyperthyroidism and ophthalmopathy. What was amplified from RNA transcripts were TCR beta CDR3 regions. Primed by the HTBI set, a first-round RT-PCR was run on the TCR CDR3. TCRdb re-analysed the multiplex PCR reads in MiXCR, keeping a single row per CDR3 protein. The sample contains 450,000 to 700,000 distinct CDR3 sequences, about 43% of which appear only once. The sequenced material came from peripheral blood or thyroid tissue (not recorded which). All receptors come from an adult woman with Graves' disease, either hyperthyroidism or ophthalmopathy (not recorded which).

The chain recombines TRBV7-9 with TRBJ1-1; D unclear. Germline V gives CDR1 SEHNR, CDR2 FQNEAQ (reference sequence). The CDR3 sequence is 15 residues long. V was pared by 3 bases and J by 0 bases, with 11 bases between. The CDR3 nucleotides read TGTGCCAGCAGCTTTACTAGCAACCTGAACACTGAAGCTTTCTTT. Translation: CASSFTSNLNTEAFF.

V is TRBV11-2 and J is TRBJ1-4; the D is unclear. CDR1 and CDR2 (germline): SGHAT, FQNNGV. Between the trimmed V and J ends, which lost 4 bases and 8 bases, there was a span of 11 bases. CDR3 size: 13 residues. CDR3 in amino acids: CASSSVQYEKLFF. CDR3 coding DNA: TGTGCCAGCAGCTCGGTACAGTACGAAAAACTGTTTTTT.

The V call is TRBV7-9, the J call TRBJ1-6; possible D gene TRBD1, 6 bases. The V and J ends lost 6 bases and 9 bases respectively, with 18 bases between them. The CDR3 contains 15 residues. Germline CDR1 and CDR2: SEHNR and FQNEAQ (reference sequence). CDR3: CASSVQRTEGSPLHF. The CDR3 region has the DNA TGTGCCAGCAGTGTCCAGAGGACAGAGGGTTCACCCCTCCACTTT.

A few counts support this clonotype. This chain links TRBV7-2 with TRBJ1-1, with 11 bases aligning to TRBD1. Germline V CDR1 and CDR2: SGHTA, FQGNSA. The CDR3 contains 18 residues. The J segment lost 0 bases and the V segment lost 5 bases, leaving 11 bases of the junction unmatched. The chain's CDR3 is CASSPGDRGRTMNTEAFF. The CDR3 DNA is TGTGCCAGCAGCCCGGGGGACAGGGGGAGAACAATGAACACTGAAGCTTTCTTT. The full variable domain, in which reference TRBV7-2 and TRBJ1-1 provide the parts outside the CDR3, is GAGVSQSPSNKVTEKGKDVELRCDPISGHTALYWYRQSLGQGLEFLIYFQGNSAPDKSGLPSDRFSAERTGGSVSTLTIQRTQQEDSAVYLCASSPGDRGRTMNTEAFFGQGTRLTVV.

The rearrangement links TRBV10-3 to TRBJ2-5; D not certain. Germline V gene sequence: CDR1 ENHRY, CDR2 SYGVKD. This CDR3 comprises 10 residues. CDR3 DNA: TGTGCTAGAGGCAAGGAGACCCAGTACTTC. Amino acid sequence: CARGKETQYF.

There are a few counts of this clonotype. No conserved phenylalanine or tryptophan is present at the end of the CDR3, so a read error is the likely explanation. Because the CDR3's place on the DNA is in doubt, the DNA is left out and the CDR3 is given as listed by TCRdb. V usage is TRBV20-1 and J usage is TRBJ2-7. The length of the CDR3 is 8 amino acids, counting both ends. Per germline, CDR1 DFQATT and CDR2 SNEGSKA (reference sequence). CDR3 sequence reads: CSARDHYS.

The J gene is TRBJ1-6, the V gene TRBV2, with 8 bases matching TRBD1. Trimming at V came to 7 bases and at J to 7 bases, leaving 6 bases not matched to a gene. The V gene's germline CDR1 is SNHLY and CDR2 FYNNEI. The CDR3 has 14 amino acids. As DNA, the CDR3 is TGTGCCAGCAACGGACAGGGATGGAATTCACCCCTCCACTTT. Encoded protein: CASNGQGWNSPLHF.

This clonotype was found many times. V usage is TRBV7-9 and J usage is TRBJ1-1; D might be TRBD1 (5 bases). Trimming left V 7 bases short and J 4 bases short, with 13 bases between. This CDR3 spans 13 amino acids. The germline gives CDR1 SEHNR, CDR2 FQNEAQ (reference sequence). CDR3 DNA: TGTGCCAGCACACTTGACGGGGCCACTGAAGCTTTCTTT. It is translated as CASTLDGATEAFF. Supplemented by reference TRBV7-9 and TRBJ1-1, the full variable domain reads DTGVSQNPRHKITKRGQNVTFRCDPISEHNRLYWYRQTLGQGPEFLTYFQNEAQLEKSRLLSDRFSAERPKGSFSTLEIQRTEQGDSAMYLCASTLDGATEAFFGQGTRLTVV.

The CDR3 region is CASSLGRQGSQYF. CDR3 coding DNA: TGTGCCAGCAGCTTAGGCCGACAGGGATCCCAGTACTTC. This chain links TRBV7-2 with TRBJ2-5; TRBD1 agrees at 7 bases. Trimming at V came to 1 base and at J to 9 bases, leaving 5 bases not matched to a gene. The germline V gene has CDR1 SGHTA and CDR2 FQGNSA. CDR3 length equals 13 residues.

As regards this clonotype: The germline gene is not matched at one end of the junction; a read error may be the cause. CDR3 coding DNA: TGTGCCAGCAGTTTTGTTGCGGGACAGGGAGCCTACGAGCAGTACTTC. Its protein product is CASSFVAGQGAYEQYF. V gene TRBV10-3 combines with J gene TRBJ2-7, with TRBD1 identical over 9 bases. Per germline, CDR1 ENHRY and CDR2 SYGVKD. The CDR3 contains 16 residues.

Regarding this clonotype: The CDR3 carries no conserved terminal phenylalanine or tryptophan, so it likely arises from a read error. No DNA is shown, since the ends of the CDR3 on it are uncertain; the CDR3 is the one TCRdb lists. The genes are TRBV5-8 and TRBJ2-7. Germline V gives CDR1 SGHTS, CDR2 YDEGEE. From its first to its last residue, the CDR3 has 9 amino acids. The CDR3 sequence is CASSLAHSP.

This clonotype was recorded at least ten times. The V call is TRBV13, the J call TRBJ1-1; D call uncertain. Trimming took off 4 bases at V and 8 bases at J, with 20 bases between the two ends. This CDR3 has 15 amino acids. In germline, CDR1 is PRHDT, CDR2 FYEKMQ (reference sequence). CDR3 sequence (DNA): TGTGCCAGCAGCTATCCCCCCCCTATCGGACCCGAAGCTTTCTTT. It is translated as CASSYPPPIGPEAFF. The complete variable domain, with remaining parts taken from reference TRBV13 and TRBJ1-1, reads AAGVIQSPRHLIKEKRETATLKCYPIPRHDTVYWYQQGPGQDPQFLISFYEKMQSDKGSIPDRFSAQQFSDYHSELNMSSLELGDSALYFCASSYPPPIGPEAFFGQGTRLTVV.

This clonotype was picked up many times. The genes are TRBV12-3 or TRBV12-4 and TRBJ2-2; D not certain. This CDR3 has 14 amino acids. Between the trimmed V and J ends, which lost 2 bases and 4 bases, there was a span of 8 bases. CDR3 sequence: CASSLFLATGELFF. CDR3 bases: TGTGCCAGCAGTTTATTTTTGGCCACCGGGGAGCTGTTTTTT.

CDR3 residues: CASSQEGLASYEQYF. The CDR3 DNA follows: TGCGCCAGCAGCCAAGAAGGACTAGCCTCCTACGAGCAGTACTTC. The rearrangement links TRBV4-1 to TRBJ2-7, with TRBD2 identical over 8 bases. This CDR3 has 15 residues. Germline-derived CDR1 and CDR2 are MGHRA and YSYEKL. Losses at the gene ends were 0 bases for V and 0 bases for J; bases not matched to a gene: 1.

Note on this clonotype: A junction boundary mismatches the germline segment, possibly from a read error. The chain joins TRBV19 to TRBJ1-6, with D possibly being TRBD1 (6 bases). Germline V CDR1 and CDR2: LNHDA, SQIVND (reference sequence). The CDR3 is 18 residues long. The CDR3 DNA follows: TGTGCCAGTAGCTTGGGACACCTTACGAGATTTTATAATTCACCCCCCCACTTT. Protein product: CASSLGHLTRFYNSPPHF.